Presented here are 9 T cell receptor beta chains from one specimen sequenced in a study of T cells in narcolepsy. TCRdb keeps only in-frame clones here, not all; method: immunoSEQ multiplex PCR. The table has roughly 20,000 clones, 70% to 90% seen once. Sequencing input: memory (CD45RA-) CD4+ T cells from blood. The receptors stem from a human donor in good health.

CDR3 sequence (DNA): TGTGCCAGCACCGGAGGGAGGGCCAACGGGGAGCTGTTTTTT. Its protein is CASTGGRANGELFF. The J gene is TRBJ2-2, the V gene TRBV14; 7 bases are shared with TRBD2. Trimming removed 7 bases from V and 7 bases from J; junction bases left unmatched: 9. This CDR3 comprises 14 residues. The germline V gene encodes CDR1 SGHDN and CDR2 FVKESK.

V gene TRBV2 combines with J gene TRBJ2-5, with 14 bases that match TRBD2. Germline CDR1 is SNHLY and CDR2 is FYNNEI. After removal of 10 bases from V and 4 bases from J, the junction contained 2 bases not matched to a gene. The CDR3 totals 13 residues. CDR3 DNA sequence: TGTGCCACCGGGACTAGCGGGGGAGAGACCCAGTACTTC. Its translation is CATGTSGGETQYF.

This sequence joins TRBV7-9 and TRBJ2-2; a possible D gene is TRBD2 (6 bases). Germline CDR1 SEHNR, CDR2 FQNEAQ (reference sequence). With 4 bases removed from V and 7 bases from J, the gap between germline ends came to 22 bases. This CDR3 is 17 amino acids long. The CDR3 loop reads CASSSLLGGATGGELFF. The DNA of the CDR3 is TGTGCCAGCAGCTCCCTTCTCGGAGGGGCTACGGGCGGGGAGCTGTTTTTT.

The chain combines TRBV27 with TRBJ1-4, with a possible D match to TRBD1 (5 bases). The CDR3 covers 15 residues. Trimming shortened V by 0 bases and J by 7 bases, and 12 bases separated the two germline ends. The germline gives CDR1 MNHEY, CDR2 SMNVEV (reference sequence). In DNA, the CDR3 is TGTGCCAGCAGTTTATCCCCAGGGTTCGGTGAAAAACTGTTTTTT. It codes for CASSLSPGFGEKLFF.

The V and J genes are TRBV6-1 and TRBJ1-2; D is unresolved. This CDR3 is 13 amino acids long. Between the trimmed V and J ends, which lost 6 bases and 1 base, there was a span of 9 bases. CDR1 and CDR2 from the germline V gene are MNHNS and SASEGT. CDR3 nucleotide sequence: TGTGCCAGCAGGGAGATACTTAACTATGGCTACACCTTC. Protein sequence: CASREILNYGYTF.

The rearrangement links TRBV5-1 to TRBJ2-1; 12 bases match TRBD2. Germline V gene lookup returns CDR1 SGHRS and CDR2 YFSETQ. The CDR3 length is 18 residues. Germline trimming cut 0 bases from V and 7 bases from J; bases unmatched to any gene: 11. The DNA for the CDR3 is TGCGCCAGCAGCTTGGGGCTAGCGGGGGGGCGCTTACTAAATGAGCAGTTCTTC. Encoded protein: CASSLGLAGGRLLNEQFF. The full variable domain, with the rest looked up from reference TRBV5-1 and TRBJ2-1, is KAGVTQTPRYLIKTRGQQVTLSCSPISGHRSVSWYQQTPGQGLQFLFEYFSETQRNKGNFPGRFSGRQFSNSRSEMNVSTLELGDSALYLCASSLGLAGGRLLNEQFFGPGTRLTVL.

The V call is TRBV7-2, the J call TRBJ2-7; 7 nucleotides match TRBD1. The ends lost 2 bases at V and 2 bases at J; junction bases unmatched: 3. The length of the CDR3 is 14 residues. Germline lookup yields CDR1 SGHTA and CDR2 FQGNSA. CDR3 sequence reads: CASSLRDSTYEQYF. The CDR3 bases are TGTGCCAGCAGCTTAAGGGACAGTACCTACGAGCAGTACTTC.

This clone turned up a few times. The genes are TRBV11-2 and TRBJ2-3; D ambiguous. The CDR3 covers 13 residues. Deletions cut 3 bases from V and 7 bases from J, with 11 bases between. Germline V lookup: CDR1 SGHAT, CDR2 FQNNGV. This CDR3 is CASSLQALNTQYF. CDR3 bases: TGTGCCAGCAGCTTGCAGGCCCTCAATACGCAGTATTTT.

The table lists this clone with a count of one. The V gene is TRBV9, the J gene TRBJ2-1; 11 bases agree with TRBD2. Germline CDR1 SGDLS, CDR2 YYNGEE. This CDR3 contains 17 residues. The J segment lost 5 bases and the V segment lost 3 bases, leaving 10 bases of the junction unmatched. CDR3 nucleotides: TGTGCCAGCAGCGGAATTAGCGGGGGGGTCCCCAACAATGAGCAGTTCTTC. Encoded protein: CASSGISGGVPNNEQFF.